The entry below gives a single T cell receptor (beta chain) sequence along with its context. Sequence at one end of the junction differs from germline and may be a read error. This record comes from a study of blood T cell repertoires in COVID-19. Looking at the study overall: COVID-19 samples from acute and convalescent phases originated in the United States, Italy and Spain. T cells, B-cell-depleted T cells, or PBMCs supplied cDNA or gDNA.

Authors' methods: Researchers report that nucleated cell counts were estimated from reference gene primer amplification. Produced via immunoSEQ multiplex PCR; TCRdb's table is partial and in-frame only. V, J and clone size are taken as reported in that table, and D and trimming were inferred from the DNA itself. This sample yields some 76,000 clones, of which about 81% are seen a single time; under 35% belongs to the top ten. Per the germline V gene, CDR1 is MNHEY and CDR2 is SVGAGI. CDR3 size: 14 residues. The TCR originated in a human donor in a cohort sampled during active COVID-19. V gene TRBV6-5 combines with J gene TRBJ2-5, with 10 bases fitting TRBD2. The sample was peripheral blood. The CDR3 sequence: CATSSGGPRATQYF. The CDR3 DNA sequence: TGTGCCACCAGTAGCGGGGGGCCGAGAGCGACCCAGTACTTC.